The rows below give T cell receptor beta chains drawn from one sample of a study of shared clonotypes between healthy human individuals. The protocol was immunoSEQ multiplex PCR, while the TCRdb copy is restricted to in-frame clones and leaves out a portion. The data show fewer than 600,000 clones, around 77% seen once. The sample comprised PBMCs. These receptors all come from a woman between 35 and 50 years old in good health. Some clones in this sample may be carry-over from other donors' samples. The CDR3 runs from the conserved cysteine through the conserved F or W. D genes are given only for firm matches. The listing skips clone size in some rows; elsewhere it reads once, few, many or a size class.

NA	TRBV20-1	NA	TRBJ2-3	TGCAGTGCTAGGGGGATCCATACGCAGTATTTT	CSARGIHTQYF
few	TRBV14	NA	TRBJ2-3	TGTGCCAGCAGCACAGGACGCACAGATACGCAGTATTTT	CASSTGRTDTQYF
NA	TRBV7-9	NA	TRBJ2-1	TGTGCCAGTGGGTACAATGAGCAGTTCTTC	CASGYNEQFF
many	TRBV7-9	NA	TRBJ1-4	TGTGCCAGCAGCTTAGACGGCGGCAACCAAAAACTGTTTTTT	CASSLDGGNQKLFF
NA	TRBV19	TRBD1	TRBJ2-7	TGTGCCAGTAGCGTGACCGGGACAGGAGCCTACGAGCAGTACTTC	CASSVTGTGAYEQYF
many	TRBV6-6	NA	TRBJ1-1	TGTGCCAGCAGTTACTCGACTCTGAACACTGAAGCTTTCTTT	CASSYSTLNTEAFF
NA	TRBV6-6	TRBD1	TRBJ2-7	TGTGCCAGCAGTTACTCGACAGGGGAGCAGTACTTC	CASSYSTGEQYF
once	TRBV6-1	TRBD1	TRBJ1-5	TGTGCCAGTGAATCCGGGACAGGGGGCGGACAGCCCCAGCATTTT	CASESGTGGGQPQHF
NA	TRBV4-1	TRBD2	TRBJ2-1	TGCGCCAGCAAATTAGCGGGAGGGCCGGGTGAGCAGTTCTTC	CASKLAGGPGEQFF
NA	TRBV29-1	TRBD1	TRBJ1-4	TGCAGCGTTGTGCTTCCGGGACAGGGAAATGAAAAACTGTTTTTT	CSVVLPGQGNEKLFF
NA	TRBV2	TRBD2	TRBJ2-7	TGTGCCAGCAGTGAAGGCTCTAGCGGGAGCTCCTACGAGCAGTACTTC	CASSEGSSGSSYEQYF
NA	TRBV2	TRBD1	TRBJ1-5	TGTGCCAGCAAGGACAGGGGTAATCAGCCCCAGCATTTT	CASKDRGNQPQHF
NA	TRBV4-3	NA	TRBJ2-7	TGCGCCAGCAGCCAAGATTTAGCAGAGCACTACGAGCAGTACTTC	CASSQDLAEHYEQYF
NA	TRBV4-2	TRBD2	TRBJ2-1	TGTGCCAGCAGCCAAGTGGTCGAACTAGCGGCCTACAATGAGCAGTTCTTC	CASSQVVELAAYNEQFF
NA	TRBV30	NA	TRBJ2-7	TGTGCCTGGAGTCGAGGGGGCTACGAGCAGTACTTC	CAWSRGGYEQYF
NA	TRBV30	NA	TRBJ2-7	TGTGCCTGGAGTGTAGGCAGGGAGGTTGAGCAGTACTTC	CAWSVGREVEQYF
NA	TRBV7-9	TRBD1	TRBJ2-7	TGTGCCAGCAGCTCGGACAAACAGGGGTACGAGCAGTACTTC	CASSSDKQGYEQYF
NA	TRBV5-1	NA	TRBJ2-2	TGCGCCAGCAGCTTGGCCGTGGGAGTTGCCACCGGGGAGCTGTTTTTT	CASSLAVGVATGELFF
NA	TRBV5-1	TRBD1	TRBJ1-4	TGCGCCAGCAGCCTCGGTTTGACGGGACAGCGGAATGAAAAACTGTTTTTT	CASSLGLTGQRNEKLFF
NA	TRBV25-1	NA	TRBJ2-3	TGTGCCAGCAGTGGGGGTCTGTTCACAGATACGCAGTATTTT	CASSGGLFTDTQYF
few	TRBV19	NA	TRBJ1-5	TGTGCCAGTAGTATGGACACTTCCGCCCCCAATCAGCCCCAGCATTTT	CASSMDTSAPNQPQHF
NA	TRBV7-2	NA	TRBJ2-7	TGTGCCAGCAGCTGGAGAGGGAGCTTCTACGAGCAGTACTTC	CASSWRGSFYEQYF
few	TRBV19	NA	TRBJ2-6	TGTGCCAGTAGTATCGGATATTCCGCCTCTGGGGCCAACGTCCTGACTTTC	CASSIGYSASGANVLTF
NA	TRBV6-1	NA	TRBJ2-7	TGTGCCAGCAGTGACTCCGGGACTGCCCGCTACGAGCAGTACTTC	CASSDSGTARYEQYF
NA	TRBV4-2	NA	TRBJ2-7	TGTGCCAGCAGCCAAGATACCCCCGGGAGCTCCTACGAGCAGTACTTC	CASSQDTPGSSYEQYF
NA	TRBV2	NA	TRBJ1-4	TGTGCCAGCAGCGGTAATGCCCACGAGAAACTGTTTTTT	CASSGNAHEKLFF
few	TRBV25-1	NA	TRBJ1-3	TGTGCCAGCAGTGAGTCCGCGCCTCCTGGAAACACCATATATTTT	CASSESAPPGNTIYF
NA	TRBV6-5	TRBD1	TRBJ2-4	TGTGCCAGCAGGCCCACAGGGGGAACCAAAAACATTCAGTACTTC	CASRPTGGTKNIQYF
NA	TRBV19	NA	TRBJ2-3	TGTGCCAGTAGTATAGTAACCCAGGGAGATACGCAGTATTTT	CASSIVTQGDTQYF
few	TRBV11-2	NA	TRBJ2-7	TGTGCCAGCAGCTTGACTAGTAACTACGAGCAGTACTTC	CASSLTSNYEQYF
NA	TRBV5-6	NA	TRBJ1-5	TGTGCCAGCAGCTGGGGACCGGGGGGCAATCAGCCCCAGCATTTT	CASSWGPGGNQPQHF
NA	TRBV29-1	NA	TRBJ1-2	TGCAGCGTCGCCTGGCCATCCAACTATGGCTACACCTTC	CSVAWPSNYGYTF
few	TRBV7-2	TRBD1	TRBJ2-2	TGTGCCAGCAGCCTTGGGACAGGGGCCAGGAAGCTGTTTTTT	CASSLGTGARKLFF
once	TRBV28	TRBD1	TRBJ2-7	TGTGCCAGCAGTTTTCTCGGCAGGGGGATGCCCGAGCAGTACTTC	CASSFLGRGMPEQYF
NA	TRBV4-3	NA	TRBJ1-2	TGCGCCAGCAGCCAAGACGGGATCTATGGCTACACCTTC	CASSQDGIYGYTF
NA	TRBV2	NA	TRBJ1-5	TGTGCCAGCAGTGAAGCGCTGGGGGATCAGCCCCAGCATTTT	CASSEALGDQPQHF